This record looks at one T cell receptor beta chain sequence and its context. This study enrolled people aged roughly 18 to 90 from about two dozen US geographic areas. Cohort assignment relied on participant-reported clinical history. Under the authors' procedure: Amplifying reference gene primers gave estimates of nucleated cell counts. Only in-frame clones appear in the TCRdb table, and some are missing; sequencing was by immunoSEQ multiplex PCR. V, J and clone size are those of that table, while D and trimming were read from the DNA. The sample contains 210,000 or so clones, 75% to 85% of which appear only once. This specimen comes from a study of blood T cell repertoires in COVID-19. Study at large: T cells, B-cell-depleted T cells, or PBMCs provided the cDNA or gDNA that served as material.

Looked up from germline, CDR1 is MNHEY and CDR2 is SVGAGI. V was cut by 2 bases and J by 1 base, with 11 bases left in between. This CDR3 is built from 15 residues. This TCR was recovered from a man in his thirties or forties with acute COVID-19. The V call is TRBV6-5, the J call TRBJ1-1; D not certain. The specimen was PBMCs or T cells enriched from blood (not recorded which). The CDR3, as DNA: TGTGCCAGCAGTTACCTAAGCGCCGCGAACACTGAAGCTTTCTTT. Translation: CASSYLSAANTEAFF.